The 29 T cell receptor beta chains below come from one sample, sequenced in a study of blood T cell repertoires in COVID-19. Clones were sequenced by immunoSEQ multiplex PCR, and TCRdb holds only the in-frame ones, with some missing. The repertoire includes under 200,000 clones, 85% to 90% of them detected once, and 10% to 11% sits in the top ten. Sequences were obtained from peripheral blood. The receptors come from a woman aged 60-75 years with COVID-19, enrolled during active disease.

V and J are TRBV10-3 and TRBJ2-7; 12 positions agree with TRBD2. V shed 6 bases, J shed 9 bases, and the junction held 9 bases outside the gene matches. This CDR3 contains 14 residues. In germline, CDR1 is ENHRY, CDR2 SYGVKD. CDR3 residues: CAIRQTSGRSGQYF. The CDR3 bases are TGTGCCATCAGGCAGACTAGCGGGAGATCTGGGCAGTACTTC.

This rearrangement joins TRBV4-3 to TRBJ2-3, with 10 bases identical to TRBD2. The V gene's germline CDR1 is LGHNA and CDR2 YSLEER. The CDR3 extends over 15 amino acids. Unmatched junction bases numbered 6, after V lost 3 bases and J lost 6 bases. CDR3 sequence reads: CASSQLAGESDTQYF. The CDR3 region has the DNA TGCGCCAGCAGCCAGCTAGCGGGAGAATCCGATACGCAGTATTTT.

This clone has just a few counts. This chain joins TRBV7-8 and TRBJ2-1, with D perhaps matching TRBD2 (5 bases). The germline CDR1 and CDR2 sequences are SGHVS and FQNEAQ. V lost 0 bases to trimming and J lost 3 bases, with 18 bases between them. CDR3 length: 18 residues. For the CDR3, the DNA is TGTGCCAGCAGCTTAGCGCCTAGCTCCAACACTCTCTACAATGAGCAGTTCTTC. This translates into CASSLAPSSNTLYNEQFF.

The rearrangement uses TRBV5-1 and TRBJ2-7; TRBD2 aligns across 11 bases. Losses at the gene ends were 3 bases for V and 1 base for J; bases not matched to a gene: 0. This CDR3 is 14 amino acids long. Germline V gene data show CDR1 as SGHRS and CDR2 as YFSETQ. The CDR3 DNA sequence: TGCGCCAGCAGCTGGACTAGCGGGTCCTACGAGCAGTACTTC. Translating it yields CASSWTSGSYEQYF.

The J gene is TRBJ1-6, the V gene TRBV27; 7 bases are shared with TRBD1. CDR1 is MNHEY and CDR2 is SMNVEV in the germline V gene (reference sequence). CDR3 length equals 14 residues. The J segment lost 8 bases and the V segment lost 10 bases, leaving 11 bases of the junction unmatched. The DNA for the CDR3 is TGTGCCATCCCTAGTAAGGGGGCTGATTCACCCCTCCACTTT. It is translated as CAIPSKGADSPLHF.

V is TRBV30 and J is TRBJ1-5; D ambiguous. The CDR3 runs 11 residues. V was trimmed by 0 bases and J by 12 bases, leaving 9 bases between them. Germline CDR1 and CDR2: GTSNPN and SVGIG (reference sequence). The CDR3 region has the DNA TGTGCCTGGAGTGTCGGACTTCACCAGCATTTT. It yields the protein CAWSVGLHQHF. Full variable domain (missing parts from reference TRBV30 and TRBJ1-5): SQTIHQWPATLVQPVGSPLSLECTVEGTSNPNLYWYRQAAGRGLQLLFYSVGIGQISSEVPQNLSASRPQDRQFILSSKKLLLSDSGFYLCAWSVGLHQHFGDGTRLSIL.

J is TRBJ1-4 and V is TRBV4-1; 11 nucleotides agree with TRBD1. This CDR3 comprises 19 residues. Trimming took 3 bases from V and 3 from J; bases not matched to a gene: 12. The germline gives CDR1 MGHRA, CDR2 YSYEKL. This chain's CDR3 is CASSHPGTGGLVANEKLFF. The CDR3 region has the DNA TGCGCCAGCAGCCACCCCGGGACAGGGGGATTGGTTGCTAATGAAAAACTGTTTTTT.

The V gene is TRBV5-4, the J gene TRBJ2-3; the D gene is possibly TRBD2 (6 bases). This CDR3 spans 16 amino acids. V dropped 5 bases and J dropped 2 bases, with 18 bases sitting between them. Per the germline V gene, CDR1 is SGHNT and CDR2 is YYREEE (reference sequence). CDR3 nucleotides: TGTGCCAGCAGTCGACGGAGCGGGTTTAACACAGATACGCAGTATTTT. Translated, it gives CASSRRSGFNTDTQYF. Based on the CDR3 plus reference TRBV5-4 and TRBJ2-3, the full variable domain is ETGVTQSPTHLIKTRGQQVTLRCSSQSGHNTVSWYQQALGQGPQFIFQYYREEENGRGNFPPRFSGLQFPNYSSELNVNALELDDSALYLCASSRRSGFNTDTQYFGPGTRLTVL.

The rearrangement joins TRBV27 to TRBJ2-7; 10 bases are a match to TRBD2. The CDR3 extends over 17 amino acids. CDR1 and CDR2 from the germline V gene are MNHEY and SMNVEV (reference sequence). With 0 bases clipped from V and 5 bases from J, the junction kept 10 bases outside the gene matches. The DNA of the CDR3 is TGTGCCAGCAGTTTATCGACCGGAGCGGGAGGGCCCAACGAGCAGTACTTC. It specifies CASSLSTGAGGPNEQYF.

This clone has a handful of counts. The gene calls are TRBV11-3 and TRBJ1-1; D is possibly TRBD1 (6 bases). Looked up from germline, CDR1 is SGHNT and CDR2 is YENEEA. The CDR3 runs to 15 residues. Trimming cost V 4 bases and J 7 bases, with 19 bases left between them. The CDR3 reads CASSSSRGGAGEAFF. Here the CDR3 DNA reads TGTGCCAGCAGCTCAAGCCGGGGGGGCGCGGGTGAAGCTTTCTTT.

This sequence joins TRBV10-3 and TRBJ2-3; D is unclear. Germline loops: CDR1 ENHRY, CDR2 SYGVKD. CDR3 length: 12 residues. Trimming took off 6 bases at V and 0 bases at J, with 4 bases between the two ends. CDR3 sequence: CAISGSTDTQYF. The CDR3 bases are TGTGCCATCAGCGGGAGCACAGATACGCAGTATTTT.

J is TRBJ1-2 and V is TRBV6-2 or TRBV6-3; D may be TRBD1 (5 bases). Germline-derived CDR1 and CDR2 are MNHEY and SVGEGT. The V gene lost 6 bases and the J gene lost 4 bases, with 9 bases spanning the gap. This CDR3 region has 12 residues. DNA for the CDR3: TGTGCCAGCAGCCCCGGGGGCTATGGCTACACCTTC. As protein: CASSPGGYGYTF.

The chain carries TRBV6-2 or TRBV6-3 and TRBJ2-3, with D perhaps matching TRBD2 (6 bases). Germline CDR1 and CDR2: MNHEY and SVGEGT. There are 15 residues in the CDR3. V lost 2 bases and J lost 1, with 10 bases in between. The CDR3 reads CASSYPERGTDTQYF. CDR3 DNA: TGTGCCAGCAGTTACCCCGAGCGGGGCACAGATACGCAGTATTTT.

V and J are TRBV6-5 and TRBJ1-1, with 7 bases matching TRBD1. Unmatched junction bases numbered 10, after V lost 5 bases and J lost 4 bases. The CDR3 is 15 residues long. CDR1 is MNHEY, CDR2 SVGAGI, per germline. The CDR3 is CASSPEGARSTEAFF. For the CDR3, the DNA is TGTGCCAGCAGTCCCGAGGGGGCTCGGAGCACTGAAGCTTTCTTT.

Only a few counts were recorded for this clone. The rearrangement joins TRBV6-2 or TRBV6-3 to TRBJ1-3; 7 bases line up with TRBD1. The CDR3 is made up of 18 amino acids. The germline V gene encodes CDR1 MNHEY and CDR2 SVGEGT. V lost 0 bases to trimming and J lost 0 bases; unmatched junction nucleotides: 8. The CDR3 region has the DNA TGTGCCAGCAGTTACTCGGAATGGAGGGGGCTCTCTGGAAACACCATATATTTT. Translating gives CASSYSEWRGLSGNTIYF.

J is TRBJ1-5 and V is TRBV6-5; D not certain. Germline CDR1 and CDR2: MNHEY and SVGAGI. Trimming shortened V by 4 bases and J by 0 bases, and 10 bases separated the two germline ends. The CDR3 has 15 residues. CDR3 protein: CASSLTRYSNQPQHF. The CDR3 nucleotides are TGTGCCAGCAGTTTAACACGTTATAGCAATCAGCCCCAGCATTTT.

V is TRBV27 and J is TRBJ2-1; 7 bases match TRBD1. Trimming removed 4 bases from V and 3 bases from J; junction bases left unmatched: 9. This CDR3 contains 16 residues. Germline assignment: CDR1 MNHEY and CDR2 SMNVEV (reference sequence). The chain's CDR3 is CASSWDRQRLYNEQFF. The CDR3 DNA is TGTGCCAGCAGTTGGGACAGACAGCGGCTCTACAATGAGCAGTTCTTC.

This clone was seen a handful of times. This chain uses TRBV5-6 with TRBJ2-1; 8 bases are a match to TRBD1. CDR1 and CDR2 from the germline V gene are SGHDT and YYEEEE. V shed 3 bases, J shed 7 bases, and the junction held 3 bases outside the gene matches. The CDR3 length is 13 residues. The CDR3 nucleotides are TGTGCCAGCAGCTCCGGGACAGGTAATGAGCAGTTCTTC. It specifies CASSSGTGNEQFF.

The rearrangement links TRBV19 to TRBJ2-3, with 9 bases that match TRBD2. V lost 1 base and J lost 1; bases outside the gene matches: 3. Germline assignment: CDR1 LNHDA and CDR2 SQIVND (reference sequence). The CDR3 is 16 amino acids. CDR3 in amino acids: CASSIVGGRGTDTQYF. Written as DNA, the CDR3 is TGTGCCAGTAGTATAGTAGGCGGGAGGGGCACAGATACGCAGTATTTT. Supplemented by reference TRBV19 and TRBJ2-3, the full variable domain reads DGGITQSPKYLFRKEGQNVTLSCEQNLNHDAMYWYRQDPGQGLRLIYYSQIVNDFQKGDIAEGYSVSREKKESFPLTVTSAQKNPTAFYLCASSIVGGRGTDTQYFGPGTRLTVL.

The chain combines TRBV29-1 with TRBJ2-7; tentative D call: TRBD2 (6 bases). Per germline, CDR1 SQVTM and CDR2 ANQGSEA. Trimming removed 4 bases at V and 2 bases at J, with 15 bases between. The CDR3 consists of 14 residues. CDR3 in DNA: TGCAGCGTTGCCGCGGGACTTCGAACCTACGAGCAGTACTTC. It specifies CSVAAGLRTYEQYF.

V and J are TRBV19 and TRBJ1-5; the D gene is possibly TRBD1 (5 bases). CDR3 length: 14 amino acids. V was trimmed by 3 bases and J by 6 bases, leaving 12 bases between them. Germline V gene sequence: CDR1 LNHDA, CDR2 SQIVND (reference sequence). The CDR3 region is CASSIVAGRQPQHF. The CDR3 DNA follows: TGTGCCAGTAGTATTGTCGCAGGGCGTCAGCCCCAGCATTTT.

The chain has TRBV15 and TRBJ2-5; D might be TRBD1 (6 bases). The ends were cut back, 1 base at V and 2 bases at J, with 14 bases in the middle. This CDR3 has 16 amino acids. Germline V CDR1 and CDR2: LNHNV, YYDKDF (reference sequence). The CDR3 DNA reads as TGTGCCACCAGCAGAGGGGGGTACAGGGATCAAGAGACCCAGTACTTC. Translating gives CATSRGGYRDQETQYF.

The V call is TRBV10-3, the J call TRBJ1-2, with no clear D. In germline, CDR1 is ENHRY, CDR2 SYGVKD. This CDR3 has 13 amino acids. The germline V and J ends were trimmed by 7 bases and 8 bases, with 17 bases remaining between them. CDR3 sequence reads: CAINVAPGRGYTF. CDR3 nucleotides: TGTGCCATCAACGTCGCCCCAGGTCGGGGCTACACCTTC.

In DNA form, the CDR3 reads TGTGCCACCAGTGATTTGCAGCGGGGAAGGCGAGGAAACACCATATATTTT. This codes for CATSDLQRGRRGNTIYF. This chain uses TRBV24-1 with TRBJ1-3, with D uncertain. Germline V lookup: CDR1 KGHDR, CDR2 SFDVKD. V lost 0 bases and J 4 bases, leaving 15 bases between the germline ends. The CDR3 extends over 17 amino acids.

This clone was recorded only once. The CDR3 region is CASSRQGGKQETQYF. The CDR3, as DNA: TGTGCCAGCAGCCGGCAGGGGGGAAAGCAAGAGACCCAGTACTTC. The chain has TRBV3-1 (or the pseudogene TRBV3-2) and TRBJ2-5, with a weak D call TRBD1 (7 bases). Germline values: CDR1 LGHDT, CDR2 YNNKEL (reference sequence). Between the trimmed V and J ends, which lost 4 bases and 2 bases, there was a span of 14 bases. This CDR3 has 15 residues.

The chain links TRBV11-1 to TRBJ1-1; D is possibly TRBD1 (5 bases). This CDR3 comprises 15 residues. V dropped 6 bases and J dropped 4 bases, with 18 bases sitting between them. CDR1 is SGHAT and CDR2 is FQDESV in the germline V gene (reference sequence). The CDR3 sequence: CASRPPGFSSTEAFF. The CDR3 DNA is TGTGCCAGCAGACCACCAGGGTTCAGTAGCACTGAAGCTTTCTTT.

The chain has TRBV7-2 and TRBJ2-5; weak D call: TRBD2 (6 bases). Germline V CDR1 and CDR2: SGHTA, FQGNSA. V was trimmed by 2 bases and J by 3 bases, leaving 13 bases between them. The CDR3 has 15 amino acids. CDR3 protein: CASSLRGTGKETQYF. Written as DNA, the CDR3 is TGTGCCAGCAGCTTACGTGGGACTGGTAAAGAGACCCAGTACTTC.

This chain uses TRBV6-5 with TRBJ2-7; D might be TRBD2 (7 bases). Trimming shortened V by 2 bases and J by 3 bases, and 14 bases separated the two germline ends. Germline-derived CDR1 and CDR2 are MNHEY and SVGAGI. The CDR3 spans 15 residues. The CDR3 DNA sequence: TGTGCCAGCAGTTACGGTGGGGGGGCGGACTACGAGCAGTACTTC. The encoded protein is CASSYGGGADYEQYF.

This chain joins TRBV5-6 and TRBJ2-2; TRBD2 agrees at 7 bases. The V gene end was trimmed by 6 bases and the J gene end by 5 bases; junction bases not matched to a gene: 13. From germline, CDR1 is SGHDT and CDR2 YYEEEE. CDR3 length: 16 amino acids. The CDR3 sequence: CASTLFSLGGTGELFF. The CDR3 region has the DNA TGTGCCAGCACCCTATTCTCGCTCGGGGGGACCGGGGAGCTGTTTTTT.